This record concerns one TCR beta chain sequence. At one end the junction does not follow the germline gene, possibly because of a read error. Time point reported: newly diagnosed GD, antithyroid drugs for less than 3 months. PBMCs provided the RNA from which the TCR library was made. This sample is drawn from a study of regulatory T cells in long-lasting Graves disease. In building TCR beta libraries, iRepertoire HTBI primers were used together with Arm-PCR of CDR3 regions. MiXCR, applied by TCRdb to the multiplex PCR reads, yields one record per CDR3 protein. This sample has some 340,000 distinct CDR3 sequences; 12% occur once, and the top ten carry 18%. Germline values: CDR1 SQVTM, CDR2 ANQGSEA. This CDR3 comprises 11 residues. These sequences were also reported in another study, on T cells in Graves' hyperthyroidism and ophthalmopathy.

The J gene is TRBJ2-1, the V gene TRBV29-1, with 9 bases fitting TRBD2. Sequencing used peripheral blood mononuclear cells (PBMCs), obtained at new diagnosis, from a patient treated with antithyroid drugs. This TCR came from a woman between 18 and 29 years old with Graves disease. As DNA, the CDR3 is TGCAGCGTTGATGCGGGAGGGCCTAAGATCTTC. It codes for CSVDAGGPKIF.